This T cell receptor beta chain stems from a study of Graves' ophthalmopathy and Graves' hyperthyroidism. About the research overall: Specimen type is peripheral blood, obtained at initial diagnosis before any treatment.

Germline CDR1 and CDR2: SGHAT and FQNNGV. This CDR3 has 14 amino acids. V lost 4 bases and J lost 6, with 15 bases in between. CDR3 regions of TCR beta were amplified from RNA transcripts. The authors performed first-round RT-PCR with HTBI primers and then a second-round multiplex PCR. Via MiXCR, TCRdb re-called the multiplex PCR reads, giving one row per CDR3 protein. The repertoire holds fewer than 400,000 distinct CDR3 sequences, with 15% to 20% as singletons. In its sample, this clonotype was seen a few times. Its matching antigen is unknown. Study-wide results and caveats: At approximately 70% sensitivity and 72.22% specificity, the model predicted progression of the ophthalmopathy.

The material sequenced was peripheral blood. This chain connects TRBV11-2 to TRBJ1-1; D uncertain. The source of this sequence is a young woman with Graves' ophthalmopathy. CDR3 sequence: CASSSRELMAEAFF. In DNA form, the CDR3 reads TGTGCCAGCAGCTCCCGGGAGTTAATGGCTGAAGCTTTCTTT.